What follows are 31 T cell receptor beta chains derived from one specimen sequenced in a study of Graves' ophthalmopathy and Graves' hyperthyroidism. Amplification of TCR beta CDR3 regions used RNA transcripts. HTBI-primed first-round RT-PCR preceded second-round multiplex PCR. TCRdb analysed the multiplex PCR reads with MiXCR anew, one entry per CDR3 protein. Of hundreds of thousands of distinct CDR3 sequences listed, roughly 20% were seen once; the top ten hold around 6.9%. The specimen was peripheral blood. The receptor set was obtained from a woman aged 18 to 35 with stable Graves' hyperthyroidism. Some clones in this sample may be carry-over from other donors' samples.

There are many counts of this clonotype. V is TRBV19 and J is TRBJ1-5; D is perhaps TRBD1 (5 bases). Germline lookup yields CDR1 LNHDA and CDR2 SQIVND (reference sequence). This CDR3 spans 15 amino acids. The V end was cut by 4 bases, the J end by 7 bases, with 17 bases between. CDR3 loop: CASSTTSGPAQPQHF. In DNA form, the CDR3 reads TGTGCCAGTAGTACGACGTCAGGGCCGGCGCAGCCCCAGCATTTT. Full variable domain (outside the CDR3, taken from reference TRBV19 and TRBJ1-5): DGGITQSPKYLFRKEGQNVTLSCEQNLNHDAMYWYRQDPGQGLRLIYYSQIVNDFQKGDIAEGYSVSREKKESFPLTVTSAQKNPTAFYLCASSTTSGPAQPQHFGDGTRLSIL.

This clonotype was counted many times. J is TRBJ1-2 and V is TRBV29-1; D unresolved. V gave up 2 bases and J gave up 3 bases, with 7 bases separating them. The CDR3 length is 12 residues. Germline V CDR1 and CDR2: SQVTM, ANQGSEA. The CDR3 region is CSVELVYYGYTF. In DNA, the CDR3 is TGCAGCGTTGAACTGGTTTACTATGGCTACACCTTC.

The V gene is TRBV30, the J gene TRBJ1-5; a weak D match, TRBD1 (6 bases). V gave up 4 bases and J gave up 4 bases, with 17 bases separating them. Germline-derived CDR1 and CDR2 are GTSNPN and SVGIG (reference sequence). CDR3 length: 15 amino acids. The CDR3 spells CAWTKQGIGNQPQHF. CDR3 bases: TGTGCCTGGACCAAGCAGGGGATAGGGAATCAGCCCCAGCATTTT.

This chain connects TRBV12-3 or TRBV12-4 to TRBJ1-2; weak D call: TRBD1 (5 bases). Trimming took off 6 bases at V and 8 bases at J, with 22 bases between the two ends. The CDR3 sequence is 15 residues long. CDR3 region: CASSIGAGRDGGYTF. The CDR3 coding sequence is TGTGCCAGCAGCATCGGGGCCGGCAGGGACGGCGGCTACACCTTC.

The gene calls are TRBV18 and TRBJ2-7; 8 bases are a match to TRBD2. J lost 5 bases, V lost 1 base, and 4 bases had no gene match. Germline V gene sequence: CDR1 KGHSH, CDR2 LQKENI. This CDR3 is built from 14 residues. Written as DNA, the CDR3 is TGTGCCAGCTCACCACGGACTAGCTTAAACGAGCAGTACTTC. Its protein is CASSPRTSLNEQYF. The variable domain in full, with the rest retrieved from reference TRBV18 and TRBJ2-7, is NAGVMQNPRHLVRRRGQEARLRCSPMKGHSHVYWYRQLPEEGLKFMVYLQKENIIDESGMPKERFSAEFPKEGPSILRIQQVVRGDSAAYFCASSPRTSLNEQYFGPGTRLTVT.

This chain links TRBV20-1 with TRBJ2-2; possible D gene TRBD1, 5 bases. Germline V lookup: CDR1 DFQATT, CDR2 SNEGSKA (reference sequence). The CDR3 sequence is 15 residues long. V was trimmed by 0 bases and J by 3 bases, leaving 11 bases between them. The CDR3 nucleotides read TGCAGTGCTAGAGATCTGGGGCGCGACACCGGGGAGCTGTTTTTT. Translating gives CSARDLGRDTGELFF.

This clonotype has a count of ten or more. The chain combines TRBV28 with TRBJ1-2; D is perhaps TRBD1 (5 bases). This CDR3 is 13 amino acids long. Trimming stripped 7 bases from V and 5 bases from J, with 14 bases between. Germline assignment: CDR1 MDHEN and CDR2 SYDVKM. CDR3: CASIRKGWYGYTF. CDR3 nucleotides: TGTGCCAGCATCAGAAAGGGGTGGTATGGCTACACCTTC.

This clonotype showed up many times. The rearrangement links TRBV12-3 or TRBV12-4 to TRBJ2-5; 7 positions match TRBD2. There are 14 residues in the CDR3. J gave up 2 bases and V 6 bases, and 6 bases lay outside the gene matches. The CDR3 is CASRLSSGQETQYF. The DNA for the CDR3 is TGTGCCAGCAGACTTTCTAGCGGTCAAGAGACCCAGTACTTC.

This clonotype was picked up many times. The chain recombines TRBV12-3 or TRBV12-4 with TRBJ1-2; D not resolved. Trimming removed 3 bases from V and 8 bases from J, with 13 bases in between. This CDR3 comprises 13 residues. The CDR3 spells CASSFGQSSGYTF. CDR3 nucleotide sequence: TGTGCCAGCAGTTTCGGGCAGAGTAGCGGCTACACCTTC.

This clonotype was observed at least ten times. The CDR3 loop is CASRETSGGAYEQYF. Here the CDR3 DNA reads TGTGCCAGCAGAGAGACTAGCGGGGGGGCCTACGAGCAGTACTTC. The rearrangement links TRBV6-1 to TRBJ2-7; 14 bases match TRBD2. J was trimmed by 2 bases and V by 6 bases; bases with no gene match: 3. This CDR3 contains 15 residues. Germline CDR1 is MNHNS and CDR2 is SASEGT.

V usage is TRBV6-2 or TRBV6-3 and J usage is TRBJ2-7; 7 positions match TRBD2. Germline V gene data show CDR1 as MNHEY and CDR2 as SVGEGT. Trimming at V came to 4 bases and at J to 3 bases, leaving 12 bases not matched to a gene. This CDR3 region has 16 residues. The CDR3 here is CASSFTGTGGSYEQYF. In DNA form, the CDR3 reads TGTGCCAGCAGTTTTACCGGGACTGGCGGGAGCTACGAGCAGTACTTC.

This clonotype has a handful of counts. This chain uses TRBV7-2 with TRBJ2-2, with D perhaps assigned TRBD1 or TRBD2 (6 bases each). The CDR3 is 15 amino acids. Germline V gene sequence: CDR1 SGHTA, CDR2 FQGNSA. V gave up 5 bases and J gave up 4 bases, with 14 bases separating them. The CDR3 bases are TGTGCCAGCAGCCTAGGGGGGATCGGCACCGGGGAGCTGTTTTTT. It specifies CASSLGGIGTGELFF.

There are many counts of this clonotype. The chain recombines TRBV6-2 or TRBV6-3 with TRBJ1-1; unclear D gene. Germline V gives CDR1 MNHEY, CDR2 SVGEGT. V lost 0 bases to trimming and J lost 2 bases, with 13 bases between them. This CDR3 is built from 16 residues. CDR3 sequence: CASSYSSVGNNTEAFF. In DNA, the CDR3 is TGTGCCAGCAGTTACTCGAGTGTGGGCAACAACACTGAAGCTTTCTTT.

At least ten counts were recorded for this clonotype. This sequence joins TRBV20-1 and TRBJ1-5; possible D gene TRBD1, 6 bases. CDR3 length equals 14 residues. CDR1 DFQATT and CDR2 SNEGSKA come from the germline V gene (reference sequence). Deletions cut 6 bases from V and 5 bases from J, with 17 bases between. CDR3 nucleotides: TGCAGTGCCACAACTCTGAACAGGGATCAGCCCCAGCATTTT. It is translated as CSATTLNRDQPQHF.

This clonotype was recorded many times. Possible read error: a much larger clone is one base away. This chain connects TRBV2 to TRBJ2-5; D gene uncertain. The germline V gene has CDR1 SNHLY and CDR2 FYNNEI. Trimming shortened V by 6 bases and J by 4 bases, and 6 bases separated the two germline ends. The CDR3 consists of 11 residues. The CDR3 region has the DNA TGTGCCAGCAGCGCCGGAGAGACCCAGTACTTC. Its translation is CASSAGETQYF.

This clonotype was detected ten times or more. The J gene is TRBJ2-7, the V gene TRBV6-5; D gene ambiguous. The CDR3 runs 12 residues. Germline V gives CDR1 MNHEY, CDR2 SVGAGI. V was shortened by 2 bases and J by 6 bases, with 8 bases between the two germline ends. In nucleotides, the CDR3 is TGTGCCAGCAGTTACGGTTGGGGCGAGCAGTACTTC. It codes for CASSYGWGEQYF.

This clonotype appeared many times. The V and J genes are TRBV6-5 and TRBJ1-2, with TRBD1 matching over 7 bases. This CDR3 is 13 amino acids long. Germline CDR1 is MNHEY and CDR2 is SVGAGI. V lost 6 bases, J lost 2 bases, and 3 bases stayed unmatched. The CDR3, as DNA: TGTGCCAGCAGACTCAGGGGGAACTATGGCTACACCTTC. Amino acid sequence: CASRLRGNYGYTF.

This clonotype was seen a few times. V and J are TRBV12-3 or TRBV12-4 and TRBJ2-2; possible D gene TRBD1, 6 bases. The CDR3 extends over 15 amino acids. V shed 3 bases and J shed 4 bases, with 12 bases lying between them. CDR3 loop: CASSFRRGSTGELFF. The CDR3 DNA reads TGTGCCAGCAGTTTTCGCAGGGGTAGCACCGGGGAGCTGTTTTTT.

V gene TRBV20-1 combines with J gene TRBJ2-2; a weak D match, TRBD2 (6 bases). Trimming cost V 3 bases and J 2 bases, with 10 bases left between them. This CDR3 spans 14 amino acids. Germline-derived CDR1 and CDR2 are DFQATT and SNEGSKA (reference sequence). The CDR3 DNA follows: TGCAGTGCTAGCCGGACTACCAACACCGGGGAGCTGTTTTTT. Translated, it gives CSASRTTNTGELFF.

In its sample, this clonotype was seen many times. The chain joins TRBV7-3 to TRBJ2-2; D remains ambiguous. Germline CDR1 and CDR2: SGHTA and FQGTGA. V lost 0 bases and J lost 4, with 15 bases in between. The CDR3 contains 17 residues. CDR3 amino acids: CASSLTLSSSVTGELFF. For the CDR3, the DNA is TGTGCCAGCAGCTTAACGTTATCGAGCTCAGTCACCGGGGAGCTGTTTTTT.

The CDR3 here is CASSLSGTHLTRNTIYF. The CDR3 nucleotides read TGTGCCAGCAGTTTAAGCGGGACCCATCTCACGAGAAACACCATATATTTT. This chain connects TRBV28 to TRBJ1-3, with D possibly matching TRBD1 (5 bases). Germline loops: CDR1 MDHEN, CDR2 SYDVKM. The CDR3 is made up of 17 amino acids. Trimming shortened V by 2 bases and J by 5 bases, and 19 bases separated the two germline ends.

This clonotype was seen many times. A junction boundary mismatches the germline segment, possibly from a read error. J is TRBJ2-7 and V is TRBV10-3, with a possible D match to TRBD1 (6 bases). Germline V lookup: CDR1 ENHRY, CDR2 SYGVKD. The CDR3 contains 14 residues. CDR3 residues: CAVSESSTGYEQYF. In nucleotides, the CDR3 is TGTGCCGTCAGTGAGTCGTCGACAGGCTACGAGCAGTACTTC.

This clonotype showed up many times. V usage is TRBV28 and J usage is TRBJ2-7; D may be TRBD1 (6 bases). The germline V and J ends were trimmed by 3 bases and 3 bases, with 12 bases remaining between them. The germline V gene has CDR1 MDHEN and CDR2 SYDVKM. This CDR3 is 14 amino acids long. CDR3 sequence reads: CASSLGAGVYEQYF. In DNA, the CDR3 is TGTGCCAGCAGTTTGGGGGCAGGGGTCTACGAGCAGTACTTC.

This clonotype was seen many times. The chain employs TRBV6-1 and TRBJ1-1; 7 nucleotides align to TRBD1. Germline loops: CDR1 MNHNS, CDR2 SASEGT. With 6 bases clipped from V and 9 bases from J, the junction kept 7 bases outside the gene matches. This CDR3 is built from 12 residues. The CDR3: CASSQGGSKAFF. The CDR3 coding sequence is TGTGCCAGCAGCCAGGGGGGGAGTAAAGCTTTCTTT.

This clonotype was seen only a few times. A much larger clone differs by one base, so this may be a read error. The V and J genes are TRBV6-1 and TRBJ1-2, with TRBD1 as a possible D gene (6 bases). The CDR3 totals 14 residues. V shed 4 bases and J shed 5 bases, with 14 bases lying between them. CDR1 is MNHNS, CDR2 SASEGT, per germline. CDR3 in DNA: TGTGCCAGCAGTGGGAACAGGGTGGGGTATGGCTACACCTTC. Translation: CASSGNRVGYGYTF.

In this sample, this clonotype turned up many times. The chain combines TRBV20-1 with TRBJ2-5; 9 bases fit TRBD2. Germline lookup yields CDR1 DFQATT and CDR2 SNEGSKA (reference sequence). The V gene end was trimmed by 0 bases and the J gene end by 5 bases; junction bases not matched to a gene: 7. The CDR3 loop spans 15 amino acids. The CDR3 nucleotides read TGCAGTGCTAGAGATCCCCGGAGCGGGAGGGAGACCCAGTACTTC. Translation gives CSARDPRSGRETQYF.

This clonotype has only a few counts. The chain's CDR3 is CASSFGRGSGNQPQHF. In DNA form, the CDR3 reads TGTGCCAGCAGTTTCGGGAGGGGATCGGGCAATCAGCCCCAGCATTTT. The rearrangement uses TRBV28 and TRBJ1-5, with D possibly TRBD1 on 5 matching bases. Germline lookup yields CDR1 MDHEN and CDR2 SYDVKM. The CDR3 loop spans 16 amino acids. Trimming removed 3 bases at V and 2 bases at J, with 14 bases between.

The chain recombines TRBV7-9 with TRBJ1-2; 8 bases line up with TRBD1. Per germline, CDR1 SEHNR and CDR2 FQNEAQ (reference sequence). The CDR3 sequence is 14 residues long. The V and J ends lost 5 bases and 6 bases, in that order; junction bases with no gene match: 8. In DNA, the CDR3 is TGTGCCAGCAGCCGAGACCAGGGGGCAGATGGCTACACCTTC. Residues: CASSRDQGADGYTF.

In its sample, this clonotype was seen many times. The V call is TRBV18, the J call TRBJ1-1, with TRBD1 identical over 10 bases. CDR3 length: 14 residues. V was clipped by 8 bases and J by 0 bases; unmatched bases: 3. Germline-derived CDR1 and CDR2 are KGHSH and LQKENI. CDR3 nucleotide sequence: TGTGCCAGCAGACAGGGGGCAATGAACACTGAAGCTTTCTTT. Encoded protein: CASRQGAMNTEAFF.

This rearrangement joins TRBV5-1 to TRBJ2-4; a possible D gene is TRBD1 (5 bases). Trimming removed 5 bases from V and 4 bases from J, with 10 bases in between. CDR1 is SGHRS and CDR2 is YFSETQ in the germline V gene. This CDR3 is built from 13 residues. The CDR3 bases are TGCGCCAGCAGGGACACCAAAAAAAACATTCAGTACTTC. Its translation is CASRDTKKNIQYF.

This clonotype was observed at least ten times. The chain joins TRBV6-1 to TRBJ2-2; 9 bases line up with TRBD1. V shed 5 bases and J 6 bases; nucleotides not matched to a gene: 7. Per germline, CDR1 MNHNS and CDR2 SASEGT. This CDR3 region has 15 residues. The CDR3 DNA reads as TGTGCCAGCAGTCCGCGGACAGGGGACCCCGGGGAGCTGTTTTTT. Its translation is CASSPRTGDPGELFF.